A few counts support the clone carrying this T cell receptor beta chain. Its antigen remains unknown. This sample was included in a study of CD8 T cells in ankylosing spondylitis. The germline V gene has CDR1 LNHDA and CDR2 SQIVND (reference sequence). The CDR3 runs 14 residues. V was trimmed by 10 bases and J by 1 base, leaving 17 bases between them. Study results and caveats: There was a TCR beta motif, made of 7 or 8 highly homologous variants, that appeared characteristic of ankylosing spondylitis blood. According to the report, clones linked to the disease were significantly enriched in matched synovial fluid samples taken from ankylosing spondylitis patients.

The TCR beta libraries were generated through quantitative 5'-RACE incorporating molecular barcodes. TCRdb redid the calling of the 5' RACE reads with MiXCR, one entry per CDR3 protein. This table holds 250,000 to 350,000 distinct CDR3 sequences, 8% found once. The receptor was isolated from a male donor with ankylosing spondylitis. The sequencing sample was made of blood, either unsorted or a sorted T cell fraction (not recorded which). The chain is built from TRBV19 and TRBJ2-7; TRBD1 or TRBD2 may be the D gene (5 bases each). This CDR3 is CATRQKSGSYEQYF. The CDR3 DNA reads as TGTGCCACCAGACAGAAATCGGGATCCTACGAGCAGTACTTC.